The 32 T cell receptor beta chains below come from one sample, sequenced in a study of OX40 agonist ivuxolimab in advanced cancers. Library preparation employed the immunoSEQ multiplex PCR assay. TCRdb took over this immuneACCESS table, retaining in-frame rearrangements with V and J assigned. Such tables are incomplete; in checked studies, under half of the missing clones stem from an unresolved V gene, and the remainder is unexplained. The sample table contains roughly 20,000 clones; only one count was recorded for 65% to 85% of them. Of the sample, 9.5% to 12% is held by the ten largest clones. Sequences were derived from CD4+ or CD8+ T cells sorted from blood, sampled in a trial of the OX40 agonist ivuxolimab. The receptor source for this set is an adult with an advanced solid tumor such as melanoma, head and neck, liver or kidney cancer.

The chain's CDR3 is CASSEVPVGYTF. The CDR3 DNA reads as TGTGCCAGCAGTGAAGTACCGGTTGGCTACACCTTC. The chain combines TRBV6-1 with TRBJ1-2, with D hard to call. The CDR3 loop spans 12 amino acids. V was shortened by 1 base and J by 7 bases, with 7 bases between the two germline ends. Germline CDR1 MNHNS, CDR2 SASEGT.

V usage is TRBV27 and J usage is TRBJ1-1; tentative D call: TRBD1 (5 bases). The CDR3 contains 16 residues. V was cut by 3 bases and J by 5 bases, with 19 bases left in between. The V gene's germline CDR1 is MNHEY and CDR2 SMNVEV (reference sequence). The CDR3 sequence: CASSFLGTGPGTEAFF. The CDR3 DNA reads TGTGCCAGCAGTTTCCTTGGGACGGGCCCGGGGACTGAAGCTTTCTTT.

V and J are TRBV7-6 and TRBJ2-2, with 15 bases fitting TRBD2. The junction had 5 bases not matched to a gene; V was cut back by 5 bases and J by 7 bases. This CDR3 spans 16 amino acids. Germline CDR1 SGHVS, CDR2 FNYEAQ. The CDR3, as DNA: TGTGCCAGCAGCCCTTGGACTAGCGGGAGGGGCGGGGAGCTGTTTTTT. Encoded protein: CASSPWTSGRGGELFF. Combining the CDR3 with reference TRBV7-6 and TRBJ2-2 gives the whole variable domain GAGVSQSPRYKVTKRGQDVALRCDPISGHVSLYWYRQALGQGPEFLTYFNYEAQQDKSGLPNDRFSAERPEGSISTLTIQRTEQRDSAMYRCASSPWTSGRGGELFFGEGSRLTVL.

The chain recombines TRBV13 with TRBJ1-1; 7 nucleotides align to TRBD1. Germline V CDR1 and CDR2: PRHDT, FYEKMQ (reference sequence). The CDR3 is made up of 15 amino acids. V lost 5 bases and J lost 0; bases outside the gene matches: 6. The DNA for the CDR3 is TGTGCCAGCAGCCAGGGGGGGAACATGAACACTGAAGCTTTCTTT. Its protein product is CASSQGGNMNTEAFF.

The chain has TRBV27 and TRBJ2-1; TRBD2 is a possible D gene (6 bases). V lost 7 bases and J lost 0, with 13 bases in between. CDR3 length: 15 residues. Germline V lookup: CDR1 MNHEY, CDR2 SMNVEV (reference sequence). The DNA for the CDR3 is TGTGCCAGCACCGATAGCGGAGGCTCCTACAATGAGCAGTTCTTC. It codes for CASTDSGGSYNEQFF.

This chain uses TRBV11-2 with TRBJ2-1; D not certain. Germline values: CDR1 SGHAT, CDR2 FQNNGV. The CDR3 sequence is 10 residues long. The V end was cut by 5 bases, the J end by 10 bases, with 6 bases between. The CDR3 DNA reads TGTGCCAGCAGCACGGGCGAGCAGTTCTTC. Translation: CASSTGEQFF.

The rearrangement uses TRBV29-1 and TRBJ1-3; possible D gene TRBD1, 5 bases. CDR3 length: 15 residues. Germline CDR1 and CDR2: SQVTM and ANQGSEA. V lost 1 base to trimming and J lost 4 bases, with 14 bases between them. The DNA for the CDR3 is TGCAGCGTTGAAGCCGGGACTCCAGGGGGAAACACCATATATTTT. Its protein product is CSVEAGTPGGNTIYF.

This clone was found a few times. The rearrangement links TRBV7-9 to TRBJ2-2, with 11 bases lining up with TRBD2. CDR1 is SEHNR, CDR2 FQNEAQ, per germline (reference sequence). V shed 1 base and J 2 bases; nucleotides not matched to a gene: 9. The CDR3 spans 19 residues. CDR3 DNA sequence: TGTGCCAGCAGCTTAGTTACGACTAGCGGGACCCTAAACACCGGGGAGCTGTTTTTT. Amino acids: CASSLVTTSGTLNTGELFF.

This chain links TRBV6-5 with TRBJ2-7; the match to TRBD2 covers 11 bases. V lost 4 bases, J lost 5 bases, and 4 bases stayed unmatched. The germline V gene has CDR1 MNHEY and CDR2 SVGAGI. The CDR3 is 14 residues long. The CDR3 region has the DNA TGTGCCAGCAGTTTAGCGGGAGGGCTCCACGAGCAGTACTTC. It is translated as CASSLAGGLHEQYF.

The V call is TRBV7-2, the J call TRBJ2-1; 10 bases fit TRBD2. The CDR3 consists of 17 residues. V was pared by 6 bases and J by 3 bases, with 11 bases of the junction left unmatched. Germline CDR1 SGHTA, CDR2 FQGNSA. DNA for the CDR3: TGTGCCAGCAGTCTCGCAATTAGACTAGCGGGCTACAATGAGCAGTTCTTC. Encoded protein: CASSLAIRLAGYNEQFF.

The genes are TRBV11-3 and TRBJ2-7; D is unclear. The CDR3 contains 12 residues. V lost 1 base to trimming and J lost 7 bases, with 8 bases between them. Germline assignment: CDR1 SGHNT and CDR2 YENEEA. In nucleotides, the CDR3 is TGTGCCAGCAGCTTAGGGTCCGGGGAGCAGTACTTC. Translation gives CASSLGSGEQYF. Using reference TRBV11-3 and TRBJ2-7 for the parts outside the CDR3, the full variable domain is EAGVVQSPRYKIIEKKQPVAFWCNPISGHNTLYWYLQNLGQGPELLIRYENEEAVDDSQLPKDRFSAERLKGVDSTLKIQPAELGDSAVYLCASSLGSGEQYFGPGTRLTVT.

This clone was observed a few times. The sample carries other DNA sequences with the same CDR3. V usage is TRBV4-1 and J usage is TRBJ2-1, with D maybe TRBD2 (5 bases). V lost 1 base to trimming and J lost 4 bases, with 14 bases between them. This CDR3 region has 16 residues. Looked up from germline, CDR1 is MGHRA and CDR2 is YSYEKL. The CDR3 sequence is CASSQGLSGSYNEQFF. For the CDR3, the DNA is TGCGCCAGCAGCCAAGGATTGAGCGGTTCTTACAATGAGCAGTTCTTC.

The V and J genes are TRBV5-1 and TRBJ2-7; TRBD2 matches at 13 bases. With 4 bases clipped from V and 0 bases from J, the junction kept 4 bases outside the gene matches. The CDR3 contains 16 residues. Germline CDR1 and CDR2: SGHRS and YFSETQ. The CDR3, as DNA: TGCGCCAGCAGCCCGACTAGCGGGAGGCTCTCCTACGAGCAGTACTTC. It encodes CASSPTSGRLSYEQYF.

This clone is a singleton in its sample. The rearrangement joins TRBV7-9 to TRBJ2-7, with 7 bases that match TRBD1. The V gene's germline CDR1 is SEHNR and CDR2 FQNEAQ (reference sequence). This CDR3 has 15 amino acids. V shed 3 bases and J 0 bases; nucleotides not matched to a gene: 5. CDR3 in DNA: TGTGCCAGCAGCTTTAGACAGGGCCCCTCCTACGAGCAGTACTTC. Its protein is CASSFRQGPSYEQYF.

This chain's CDR3 is CASSSGGWTEAFF. CDR3 DNA: TGTGCCAGCAGTTCCGGGGGTTGGACTGAAGCTTTCTTT. The chain joins TRBV27 to TRBJ1-1, with D possibly matching TRBD1 (5 bases). V lost 4 bases to trimming and J lost 5 bases, with 11 bases between them. The length of the CDR3 is 13 residues. Germline CDR1 MNHEY, CDR2 SMNVEV (reference sequence).

The chain employs TRBV5-6 and TRBJ2-1; 11 bases match TRBD2. The CDR3 runs 16 residues. J was trimmed by 5 bases and V by 5 bases; bases with no gene match: 9. Per the germline V gene, CDR1 is SGHDT and CDR2 is YYEEEE. The CDR3 spells CASSSLLAGGDNEQFF. The CDR3 nucleotides are TGTGCCAGCAGTTCCCTCCTAGCGGGAGGCGACAATGAGCAGTTCTTC.

The chain has TRBV9 and TRBJ2-7; the D call may be TRBD1 or TRBD2 (5 bases each). The germline V and J ends were trimmed by 0 bases and 7 bases, with 11 bases remaining between them. The CDR3 loop spans 13 amino acids. Germline CDR1 is SGDLS and CDR2 is YYNGEE. The CDR3 nucleotides are TGTGCCAGCAGCGTAGCTCAGTGGGGGGAGCAGTACTTC. It translates to CASSVAQWGEQYF.

V usage is TRBV29-1 and J usage is TRBJ2-5; D possibly corresponds to TRBD2 (6 bases). The V gene lost 6 bases and the J gene lost 2 bases, with 13 bases spanning the gap. Germline values: CDR1 SQVTM, CDR2 ANQGSEA. The CDR3 is made up of 13 amino acids. The CDR3 DNA follows: TGCAGCGTGTGGCGGGGTAATCAAGAGACCCAGTACTTC. Translated, it gives CSVWRGNQETQYF. Full variable domain (outside the CDR3, taken from reference TRBV29-1 and TRBJ2-5): SAVISQKPSRDICQRGTSLTIQCQVDSQVTMMFWYRQQPGQSLTLIATANQGSEATYESGFVIDKFPISRPNLTFSTLTVSNMSPEDSSIYLCSVWRGNQETQYFGPGTRLLVL.

The chain joins TRBV12-5 to TRBJ2-6, with D possibly matching TRBD1 (5 bases). CDR1 and CDR2 from the germline V gene are LGHNT and FRNRAP. V was pared by 5 bases and J by 5 bases, with 22 bases between. CDR3 length: 18 amino acids. The chain's CDR3 is CASGTPSAGQSRANVLTF. Here the CDR3 DNA reads TGTGCTAGTGGTACACCCTCTGCAGGACAAAGTCGGGCCAACGTCCTGACTTTC. The complete variable domain, with remaining parts taken from reference TRBV12-5 and TRBJ2-6, reads DARVTQTPRHKVTEMGQEVTMRCQPILGHNTVFWYRQTMMQGLELLAYFRNRAPLDDSGMPKDRFSAEMPDATLATLKIQPSEPRDSAVYFCASGTPSAGQSRANVLTFGAGSRLTVL.

This rearrangement joins TRBV25-1 to TRBJ2-5; TRBD2 matches 8 bases. The CDR3 is 15 amino acids. CDR1 and CDR2 (germline): MGHDK, SYGVNS. V shed 1 base, J shed 1 base, and the junction held 2 bases outside the gene matches. CDR3 nucleotide sequence: TGTGCCAGCAGTGAATTTCTAGCGGGCCAAGAGACCCAGTACTTC. This gives the protein CASSEFLAGQETQYF.

This sequence joins TRBV9 and TRBJ1-5; TRBD1 is a possible D gene (6 bases). Trimming removed 3 bases at V and 4 bases at J, with 14 bases between. This CDR3 comprises 15 residues. Germline V gene lookup returns CDR1 SGDLS and CDR2 YYNGEE. As DNA, the CDR3 is TGTGCCAGCAGCGAAGGGACAAGGGGAAATCAGCCCCAGCATTTT. This encodes CASSEGTRGNQPQHF.

The V call is TRBV27, the J call TRBJ2-1; 10 nucleotides line up with TRBD2. CDR1 is MNHEY and CDR2 is SMNVEV in the germline V gene (reference sequence). Trimming took 3 bases from V and 7 from J; bases not matched to a gene: 9. The CDR3 has 16 residues. The CDR3 coding sequence is TGTGCCAGCAGTTTCAGGGCTAGCGGGAGAAGGAATGAGCAGTTCTTC. It yields the protein CASSFRASGRRNEQFF.

This chain joins TRBV6-5 and TRBJ2-5; D unresolved. The CDR3 sequence is 13 residues long. Per the germline V gene, CDR1 is MNHEY and CDR2 is SVGAGI. The germline V and J ends were trimmed by 5 bases and 2 bases, with 9 bases remaining between them. The CDR3 here is CASSITLQETQYF. The CDR3 DNA sequence: TGTGCCAGCAGTATCACTTTACAAGAGACCCAGTACTTC.

The chain recombines TRBV4-3 with TRBJ2-3; 7 bases are shared with TRBD1. The V gene end was trimmed by 4 bases and the J gene end by 1 base; junction bases not matched to a gene: 5. The CDR3 has 15 amino acids. Per germline, CDR1 LGHNA and CDR2 YSLEER. DNA of the CDR3: TGCGCCAGCAGCCTCGCAGGGGGAGGCACAGATACGCAGTATTTT. Its translation: CASSLAGGGTDTQYF.

This clone came up a few times. The chain joins TRBV27 to TRBJ2-7; D perhaps matches TRBD1 (6 bases). The V gene's germline CDR1 is MNHEY and CDR2 SMNVEV (reference sequence). The CDR3 runs to 14 residues. V lost 5 bases and J lost 6, with 17 bases in between. The DNA for the CDR3 is TGTGCCAGCAGTGCCACCAGGGGAGTGCGCGAGCAGTACTTC. It translates to CASSATRGVREQYF.

The chain recombines TRBV5-6 with TRBJ2-1; weak D call: TRBD2 (6 bases). The CDR3 covers 18 residues. Germline V gene lookup returns CDR1 SGHDT and CDR2 YYEEEE. V lost 2 bases and J 1 base, leaving 19 bases between the germline ends. The CDR3 sequence: CASSFWDSSSESYNEQFF. The CDR3 region has the DNA TGTGCCAGCAGCTTCTGGGACTCCTCCTCCGAATCCTACAATGAGCAGTTCTTC.

This clone occurred a few times. The chain employs TRBV28 and TRBJ1-2; D unclear. The CDR3 runs 14 residues. Germline lookup yields CDR1 MDHEN and CDR2 SYDVKM. The V gene lost 4 bases and the J gene lost 8 bases, with 17 bases spanning the gap. CDR3: CASSSVGILLGYTF. The CDR3 DNA follows: TGTGCCAGCAGTTCCGTCGGGATTCTGCTCGGCTACACCTTC.

V is TRBV30 and J is TRBJ2-3; 7 nucleotides match TRBD2. CDR1 and CDR2 (germline): GTSNPN, SVGIG (reference sequence). This CDR3 spans 14 amino acids. V gave up 4 bases and J gave up 2 bases; unmatched junction bases: 6. CDR3 DNA sequence: TGTGCCTGGACCCGACGGGAGGTCACAGATACGCAGTATTTT. Translating it yields CAWTRREVTDTQYF.

The V call is TRBV4-2, the J call TRBJ2-7, with D hard to call. Germline V gene data show CDR1 as LGHNA and CDR2 as YNFKEQ. The CDR3 totals 15 residues. Trimming shortened V by 4 bases and J by 1 base, and 14 bases separated the two germline ends. Here the CDR3 reads CASSRTKGWSYEQYF. The CDR3, as DNA: TGTGCCAGCAGCCGAACGAAAGGGTGGTCCTACGAGCAGTACTTC.

This chain links TRBV6-1 with TRBJ2-5, with 7 bases lining up with TRBD2. The V gene end was trimmed by 3 bases and the J gene end by 5 bases; junction bases not matched to a gene: 9. Germline-derived CDR1 and CDR2 are MNHNS and SASEGT. CDR3 size: 15 residues. The CDR3 loop is CASSDFRDGRETQYF. Written as DNA, the CDR3 is TGTGCCAGCAGTGATTTCCGGGACGGGAGGGAGACCCAGTACTTC.

The J gene is TRBJ1-1, the V gene TRBV9, with 8 bases identical to TRBD1. Germline lookup yields CDR1 SGDLS and CDR2 YYNGEE. The CDR3 is 14 residues long. Trimming at V came to 4 bases and at J to 4 bases, leaving 6 bases not matched to a gene. The CDR3 spells CASSTGTGGTEAFF. The CDR3 DNA sequence: TGTGCCAGCAGCACCGGCACAGGGGGCACTGAAGCTTTCTTT. Complete variable domain (other parts from reference TRBV9 and TRBJ1-1): DSGVTQTPKHLITATGQRVTLRCSPRSGDLSVYWYQQSLDQGLQFLIQYYNGEERAKGNILERFSAQQFPDLHSELNLSSLELGDSALYFCASSTGTGGTEAFFGQGTRLTVV.

The J gene is TRBJ1-3, the V gene TRBV15; no firm D call. Trimming pared 9 bases from V and 3 bases from J, leaving 21 bases between. CDR3 length: 16 residues. The germline V gene encodes CDR1 LNHNV and CDR2 YYDKDF (reference sequence). The CDR3 region is CATKDPREFFGNTIYF. CDR3 nucleotide sequence: TGTGCCACGAAGGACCCCCGGGAGTTTTTTGGAAACACCATATATTTT.